This note documents a single T cell receptor beta chain sequence. V lost 6 bases to trimming and J lost 4 bases, with 37 bases between them. The CDR3 is made up of 22 amino acids. Germline values: CDR1 MDHEN, CDR2 SYDVKM. These data are taken from a study of blood T cell repertoires in COVID-19. Authors' methods: How many nucleated cells were present was estimated from reference gene primer amplification. Produced via immunoSEQ multiplex PCR; TCRdb's table is partial and in-frame only. That table supplies the V and J calls and clone size; D and trimming were determined from the DNA. The sample shows about 200,000 clones, under 80% of them seen only once.

Sequencing input: peripheral blood. This rearrangement joins TRBV28 to TRBJ1-5, with a weak D call TRBD1 (5 bases). The clonotype comes from a man aged 45-65 years who had recovered from COVID-19. CDR3 nucleotide sequence: TGTGCCAGCAGCAGAGTTTCCTTCCCCCTGGGCACTCGGACATTAGGTAATCAGCCCCAGCATTTT. Amino acid sequence: CASSRVSFPLGTRTLGNQPQHF.